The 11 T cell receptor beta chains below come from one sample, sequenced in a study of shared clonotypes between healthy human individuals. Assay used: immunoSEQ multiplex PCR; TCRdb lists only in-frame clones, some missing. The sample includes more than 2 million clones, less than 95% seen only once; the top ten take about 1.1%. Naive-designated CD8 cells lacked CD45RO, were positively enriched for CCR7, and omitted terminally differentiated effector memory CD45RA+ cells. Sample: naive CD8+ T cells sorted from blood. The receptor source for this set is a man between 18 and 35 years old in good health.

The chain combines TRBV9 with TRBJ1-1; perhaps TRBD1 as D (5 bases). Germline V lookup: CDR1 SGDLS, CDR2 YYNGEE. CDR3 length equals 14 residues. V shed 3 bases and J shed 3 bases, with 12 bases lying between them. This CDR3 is CASSDLEGYTEAFF. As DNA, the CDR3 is TGTGCCAGCAGCGACCTAGAGGGGTACACTGAAGCTTTCTTT.

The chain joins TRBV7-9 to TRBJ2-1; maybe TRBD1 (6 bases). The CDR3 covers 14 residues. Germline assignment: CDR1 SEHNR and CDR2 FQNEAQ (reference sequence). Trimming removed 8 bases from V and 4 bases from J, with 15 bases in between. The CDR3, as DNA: TGTGCCAGCCTGGGACATTCGGGATACAATGAGCAGTTCTTC. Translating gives CASLGHSGYNEQFF.

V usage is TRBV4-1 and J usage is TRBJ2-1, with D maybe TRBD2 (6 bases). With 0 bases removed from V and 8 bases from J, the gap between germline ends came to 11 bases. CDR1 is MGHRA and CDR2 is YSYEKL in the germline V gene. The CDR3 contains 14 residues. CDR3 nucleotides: TGCGCCAGCAGCCAAGAGGGGCGGGGTTATGAGCAGTTCTTC. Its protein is CASSQEGRGYEQFF.

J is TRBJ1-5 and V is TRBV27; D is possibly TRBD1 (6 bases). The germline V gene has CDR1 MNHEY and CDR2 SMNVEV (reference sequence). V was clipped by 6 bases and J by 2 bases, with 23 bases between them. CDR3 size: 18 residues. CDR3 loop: CASSPARGETPGNQPQHF. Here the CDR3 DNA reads TGTGCCAGCAGCCCCGCAAGGGGGGAAACCCCAGGCAATCAGCCCCAGCATTTT.

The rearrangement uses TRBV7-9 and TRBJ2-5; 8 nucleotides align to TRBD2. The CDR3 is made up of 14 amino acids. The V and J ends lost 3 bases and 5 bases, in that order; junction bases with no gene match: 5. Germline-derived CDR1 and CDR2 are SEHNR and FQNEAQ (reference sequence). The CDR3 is CASSFPREGETQYF. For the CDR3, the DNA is TGTGCCAGCAGCTTCCCCCGGGAGGGGGAGACCCAGTACTTC.

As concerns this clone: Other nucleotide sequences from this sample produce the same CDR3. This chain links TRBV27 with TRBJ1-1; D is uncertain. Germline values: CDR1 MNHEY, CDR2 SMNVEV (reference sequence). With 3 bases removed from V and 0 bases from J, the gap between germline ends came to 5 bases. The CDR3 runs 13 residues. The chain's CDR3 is CASSLGLNTEAFF. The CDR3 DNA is TGTGCCAGCAGTTTGGGTCTGAACACTGAAGCTTTCTTT.

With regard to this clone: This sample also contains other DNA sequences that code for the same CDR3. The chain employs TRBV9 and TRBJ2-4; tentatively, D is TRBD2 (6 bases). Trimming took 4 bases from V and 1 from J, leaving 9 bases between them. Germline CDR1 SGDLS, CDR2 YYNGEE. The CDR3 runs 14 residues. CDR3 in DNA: TGTGCCAGCAGCTCCAGCGGGGCCAAAAACATTCAGTACTTC. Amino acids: CASSSSGAKNIQYF.

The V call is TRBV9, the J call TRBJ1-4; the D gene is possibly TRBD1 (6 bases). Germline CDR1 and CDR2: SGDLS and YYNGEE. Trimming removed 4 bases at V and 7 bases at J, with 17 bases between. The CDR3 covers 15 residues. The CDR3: CASSLAGEGGEKLFF. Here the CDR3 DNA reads TGTGCCAGCAGCTTAGCAGGGGAAGGGGGTGAAAAACTGTTTTTT.

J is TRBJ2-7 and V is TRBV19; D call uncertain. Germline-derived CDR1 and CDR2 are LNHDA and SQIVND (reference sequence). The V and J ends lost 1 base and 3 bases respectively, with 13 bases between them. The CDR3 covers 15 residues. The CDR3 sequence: CASSIGANPDYEQYF. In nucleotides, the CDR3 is TGTGCCAGTAGTATAGGCGCTAACCCAGACTACGAGCAGTACTTC. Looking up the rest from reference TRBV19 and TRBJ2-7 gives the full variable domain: DGGITQSPKYLFRKEGQNVTLSCEQNLNHDAMYWYRQDPGQGLRLIYYSQIVNDFQKGDIAEGYSVSREKKESFPLTVTSAQKNPTAFYLCASSIGANPDYEQYFGPGTRLTVT.

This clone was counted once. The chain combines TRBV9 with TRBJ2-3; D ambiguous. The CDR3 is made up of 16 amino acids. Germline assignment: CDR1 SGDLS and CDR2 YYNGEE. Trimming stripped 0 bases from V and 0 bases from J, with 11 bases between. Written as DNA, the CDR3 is TGTGCCAGCAGCGTAGATCTACAGACTAGCACAGATACGCAGTATTTT. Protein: CASSVDLQTSTDTQYF.

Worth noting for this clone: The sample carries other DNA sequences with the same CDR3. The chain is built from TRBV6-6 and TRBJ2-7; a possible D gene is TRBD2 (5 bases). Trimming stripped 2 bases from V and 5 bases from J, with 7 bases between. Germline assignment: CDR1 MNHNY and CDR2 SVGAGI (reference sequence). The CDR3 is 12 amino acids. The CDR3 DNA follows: TGTGCCAGCAGTTACGAGGGAGACGAGCAGTACTTC. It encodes CASSYEGDEQYF.